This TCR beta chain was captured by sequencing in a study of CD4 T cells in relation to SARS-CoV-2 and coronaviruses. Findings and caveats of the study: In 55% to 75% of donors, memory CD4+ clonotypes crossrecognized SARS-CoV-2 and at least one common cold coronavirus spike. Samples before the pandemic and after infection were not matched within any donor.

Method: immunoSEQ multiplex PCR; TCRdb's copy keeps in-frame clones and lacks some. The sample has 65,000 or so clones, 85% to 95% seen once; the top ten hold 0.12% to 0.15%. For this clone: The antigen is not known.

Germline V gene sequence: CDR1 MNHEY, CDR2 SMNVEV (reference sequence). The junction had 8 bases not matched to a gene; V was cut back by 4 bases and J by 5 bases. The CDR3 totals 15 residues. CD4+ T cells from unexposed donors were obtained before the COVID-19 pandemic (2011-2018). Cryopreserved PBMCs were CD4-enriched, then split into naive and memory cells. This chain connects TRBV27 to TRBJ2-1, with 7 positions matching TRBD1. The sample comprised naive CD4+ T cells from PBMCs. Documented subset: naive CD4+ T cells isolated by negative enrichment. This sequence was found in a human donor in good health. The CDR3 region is CASSYAAQGNNEQFF. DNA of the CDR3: TGTGCCAGCAGTTACGCCGCACAGGGGAACAATGAGCAGTTCTTC.